Shown below are 10 T cell receptor beta chains from a single sample sequenced in a study of blood T cells in healthy people across ages. Together with a sample-barcoded 5' primer, a J-beta primer mix was included in a second PCR lasting roughly 6 to 12 cycles. Via MiXCR, TCRdb re-called the 5' RACE reads, giving one row per CDR3 protein. The table lists 1.5 million to 2 million distinct CDR3 sequences, 28% of them singletons. The sample comprised blood. Source of these receptors: a woman aged 30 to 39 in good health.

This clonotype was counted between two and nine times. V gene TRBV24-1 combines with J gene TRBJ2-5; 10 nucleotides line up with TRBD1. The length of the CDR3 is 16 residues. Germline values: CDR1 KGHDR, CDR2 SFDVKD. Germline trimming cut 3 bases from V and 5 bases from J; bases unmatched to any gene: 8. The CDR3 DNA reads TGTGCCACCAGTGATCCGCGGGACAGGGGACGGGAGACCCAGTACTTC. Translated, it gives CATSDPRDRGRETQYF.

A note on this clonotype: Relative to the germline gene, one junction end is altered; a read error may explain this. This rearrangement joins TRBV5-1 to TRBJ2-1; 9 positions agree with TRBD1. The CDR3 spans 17 residues. Germline V gene sequence: CDR1 SGHRS, CDR2 YFSETQ. DNA for the CDR3: TGCGCCAGCAGCTTGGCCTCTGGGACAGGGAGCTACAGTGAGCAGTTCTTC. It translates to CASSLASGTGSYSEQFF.

The chain is built from TRBV3-1 and TRBJ2-1; no firm D call. Germline-derived CDR1 and CDR2 are LGHDT and YNNKEL (reference sequence). This CDR3 is 17 amino acids long. Trimming left V 2 bases short and J 4 bases short, with 18 bases between. CDR3 sequence: CASSQIPTEPSYNEQFF. Here the CDR3 DNA reads TGTGCCAGCAGCCAAATTCCGACGGAGCCCTCGTACAATGAGCAGTTCTTC.

The rearrangement links TRBV4-3 to TRBJ2-1; TRBD2 is a possible D gene (6 bases). Germline V CDR1 and CDR2: LGHNA, YSLEER. The CDR3 spans 13 residues. V was pared by 4 bases and J by 12 bases, with 16 bases between. Here the CDR3 reads CASSLSGGTPQFF. The CDR3 DNA is TGCGCCAGCAGCCTAAGTGGTGGGACTCCGCAGTTCTTC.

Here the CDR3 reads CASSYSGRRSQPQHF. DNA for the CDR3: TGTGCCAGCAGTTACTCGGGGCGTCGGAGTCAGCCCCAGCATTTT. The chain combines TRBV6-5 with TRBJ1-5; a possible D gene is TRBD1 (5 bases). V shed 0 bases and J shed 6 bases, with 12 bases lying between them. The V gene's germline CDR1 is MNHEY and CDR2 SVGAGI. The CDR3 is made up of 15 amino acids.

This chain connects TRBV12-3 or TRBV12-4 to TRBJ1-2; D is ambiguous. V lost 1 base and J lost 7, with 10 bases in between. There are 13 residues in the CDR3. CDR3 sequence reads: CASSLDPGIGYTF. The DNA for the CDR3 is TGTGCCAGCAGTTTAGATCCGGGAATTGGCTACACCTTC.

The DNA of the CDR3 is TGCGCCAGCAGCCAAGATAAAGGGCATGATGAAAAACTGTTTTTT. It is translated as CASSQDKGHDEKLFF. J is TRBJ1-4 and V is TRBV4-3, with D uncertain. The germline V and J ends were trimmed by 0 bases and 6 bases, with 11 bases remaining between them. The CDR3 covers 15 residues. Per the germline V gene, CDR1 is LGHNA and CDR2 is YSLEER.

The V and J genes are TRBV4-2 and TRBJ1-2; D may be TRBD1 (6 bases). V was pared by 1 base and J by 0 bases, with 9 bases between. The CDR3 sequence is 15 residues long. Germline CDR1 LGHNA, CDR2 YNFKEQ. CDR3 DNA: TGTGCCAGCAGCCAAGGGGGACAAGCTAACTATGGCTACACCTTC. Protein product: CASSQGGQANYGYTF.

The J gene is TRBJ1-5, the V gene TRBV18; D is possibly TRBD1 (5 bases). Per the germline V gene, CDR1 is KGHSH and CDR2 is LQKENI. V lost 6 bases, J lost 2 bases, and 14 bases lay in between. The CDR3 has 15 residues. CDR3 nucleotide sequence: TGTGCCAGCTCCCGTACGGGGGTAGGCAATCAGCCCCAGCATTTT. It codes for CASSRTGVGNQPQHF.

Remarks on this clonotype: A much larger clone lies a single base off, so this may be a read error. This chain connects TRBV12-3 or TRBV12-4 to TRBJ2-7, with a possible D match to TRBD2 (5 bases). The V gene lost 4 bases and the J gene lost 5 bases, with 15 bases spanning the gap. This CDR3 comprises 14 residues. The CDR3 nucleotides are TGTGCCAGCAGTTCTAACCGGGAAGCCCACGAGCAGTACTTC. Protein: CASSSNREAHEQYF.